The 6 T cell receptor beta chains presented below share a single source sample, sequenced in a study of tumour-infiltrating T cells in Burkitt lymphoma. TCRdb's table, derived via immunoSEQ multiplex PCR, lists solely in-frame clones and lacks some. The table includes under 9,000 clones, about 69% detected once. The sequenced sample was tumor tissue. These receptors were obtained from a human donor with diffuse large B-cell lymphoma.

The chain uses TRBV7-2 and TRBJ2-5, with 13 bases lining up with TRBD2. The CDR3 is made up of 16 amino acids. Looked up from germline, CDR1 is SGHTA and CDR2 is FQGNSA. Trimming at V came to 3 bases and at J to 2 bases, leaving 3 bases not matched to a gene. The DNA of the CDR3 is TGTGCCAGCAGCTTCCGACTAGCGGGGGGTCAAGAGACCCAGTACTTC. Its translation: CASSFRLAGGQETQYF.

V usage is TRBV6-6 and J usage is TRBJ2-7, with a weak D call TRBD2 (6 bases). Per the germline V gene, CDR1 is MNHNY and CDR2 is SVGAGI (reference sequence). This CDR3 is 14 amino acids long. V was cut by 6 bases and J by 1 base, with 13 bases left in between. CDR3 coding DNA: TGTGCCAGCAGCGATAGCGGAGAATCCTACGAGCAGTACTTC. It encodes CASSDSGESYEQYF.

The gene calls are TRBV5-4 and TRBJ1-2; 9 positions match TRBD1. Germline assignment: CDR1 SGHNT and CDR2 YYREEE (reference sequence). The ends lost 4 bases at V and 5 bases at J; junction bases unmatched: 9. The CDR3 has 15 amino acids. DNA for the CDR3: TGTGCCAGCAGCCAAAACAGGGGGCTAGGATATGGCTACACCTTC. This encodes CASSQNRGLGYGYTF. Supplemented by reference TRBV5-4 and TRBJ1-2, the full variable domain reads ETGVTQSPTHLIKTRGQQVTLRCSSQSGHNTVSWYQQALGQGPQFIFQYYREEENGRGNFPPRFSGLQFPNYSSELNVNALELDDSALYLCASSQNRGLGYGYTFGSGTRLTVV.

A single count supports this clone. This may come from a read error, since a much larger clone is one base off. The sample contains more than one DNA sequence encoding this CDR3. The chain has TRBV18 and TRBJ2-7; D may be TRBD2 (6 bases). The CDR3 is 13 residues long. In germline, CDR1 is KGHSH, CDR2 LQKENI. The CDR3 DNA is TGTGCCAGTTCACCGGACGGGACTCTCGAGCAGTACTTC. Its translation: CASSPDGTLEQYF.

In DNA, the CDR3 is TGCGCCAGCAGCCAAGTTGGCGGCTCTAACTATGGCTACACCTTC. Amino acids: CASSQVGGSNYGYTF. The chain recombines TRBV4-3 with TRBJ1-2; unclear D gene. The CDR3 is made up of 15 amino acids. The V and J ends lost 1 base and 0 bases respectively, with 9 bases between them. CDR1 is LGHNA, CDR2 YSLEER, per germline.

V usage is TRBV7-2 and J usage is TRBJ2-5; 9 positions agree with TRBD2. Germline V gene sequence: CDR1 SGHTA, CDR2 FQGNSA. CDR3 length equals 15 residues. Trimming removed 4 bases from V and 5 bases from J; junction bases left unmatched: 8. The CDR3 loop reads CASSSQRGAGETQYF. CDR3 nucleotides: TGTGCCAGCAGCTCCCAGCGGGGGGCGGGCGAGACCCAGTACTTC.